These 14 T cell receptor beta chains were sequenced from one sample in a study of blood T cell repertoires in COVID-19. The protocol was immunoSEQ multiplex PCR, while the TCRdb copy is restricted to in-frame clones and leaves out a portion. The table has about 310,000 clones, approximately 86% seen once. The sample comprised PBMCs or T cells enriched from blood (not recorded which). The receptors were sampled from a woman aged 18-29 years who had recovered from COVID-19.

The chain joins TRBV6-4 to TRBJ2-1; TRBD2 agrees at 12 bases. Germline assignment: CDR1 MRHNA and CDR2 SNTAGT. Trimming took 0 bases from V and 15 from J; bases not matched to a gene: 9. The CDR3 loop spans 15 amino acids. CDR3 nucleotide sequence: TGTGCCAGCAGTGACTCGTCTAGCGGGGGGGGCGCACCGTTCTTC. Translation gives CASSDSSSGGGAPFF.

The chain combines TRBV19 with TRBJ1-4; the D gene is possibly TRBD1 (5 bases). The CDR3 is made up of 14 amino acids. Germline values: CDR1 LNHDA, CDR2 SQIVND (reference sequence). The V end lost 7 bases, the J end lost 3 bases, and 12 bases lay between the germline ends. The CDR3 DNA reads as TGTGCCAGTATTGCGACAGCAGCTAATGAAAAACTGTTTTTT. It translates to CASIATAANEKLFF.

The chain has TRBV9 and TRBJ2-6; D is ambiguous. Trimming removed 1 base at V and 2 bases at J, with 7 bases between. Per germline, CDR1 SGDLS and CDR2 YYNGEE. The length of the CDR3 is 15 residues. This CDR3 is CASSVSGAGANVLTF. The CDR3 bases are TGTGCCAGCAGCGTATCAGGCGCTGGGGCCAACGTCCTGACTTTC.

Only one count was recorded for this clone. This sequence joins TRBV15 and TRBJ2-3; 10 positions agree with TRBD2. With V trimmed by 8 bases and J by 2 bases, 4 bases remained unmatched. The CDR3 sequence is 14 residues long. The germline V gene has CDR1 LNHNV and CDR2 YYDKDF (reference sequence). Written as DNA, the CDR3 is TGTGCCACCTCTGGACTAGCGGACACAGATACGCAGTATTTT. Translated: CATSGLADTDTQYF.

The chain couples TRBV18 to TRBJ1-1; D is undetermined. The CDR3 has 13 residues. The germline V gene has CDR1 KGHSH and CDR2 LQKENI. Between the trimmed V and J ends, which lost 2 bases and 3 bases, there was a span of 7 bases. The CDR3, as DNA: TGTGCCAGCTCACCAGGAGAAGACACTGAAGCTTTCTTT. As protein: CASSPGEDTEAFF.

There are a few counts of this clone. CDR3 DNA: TGTGCCAGCACCGGGGGGGACACTGAAGCTTTCTTT. Amino acids: CASTGGDTEAFF. The V gene is TRBV11-2, the J gene TRBJ1-1, with D possibly TRBD1 on 5 matching bases. The V and J ends lost 7 bases and 3 bases respectively, with 9 bases between them. Germline values: CDR1 SGHAT, CDR2 FQNNGV. CDR3 size: 12 residues.

V gene TRBV6-5 combines with J gene TRBJ2-5; 8 nucleotides line up with TRBD2. J was trimmed by 4 bases and V by 3 bases; bases with no gene match: 10. There are 16 residues in the CDR3. Germline lookup yields CDR1 MNHEY and CDR2 SVGAGI. CDR3 sequence (DNA): TGTGCCAGCAGTTATTCGGGGGGGGGCACGCGAGAGACCCAGTACTTC. Amino acid sequence: CASSYSGGGTRETQYF.

The chain is built from TRBV19 and TRBJ2-7, with 7 bases fitting TRBD2. V dropped 4 bases and J dropped 3; count of bases not matched to a gene: 9. The germline gives CDR1 LNHDA, CDR2 SQIVND (reference sequence). The CDR3 loop spans 15 amino acids. The CDR3 here is CASSSRLATLYEQYF. The CDR3 DNA is TGTGCCAGTAGTAGTCGACTAGCAACCCTCTACGAGCAGTACTTC.

The chain recombines TRBV18 with TRBJ2-1, with 7 bases fitting TRBD2. CDR1 and CDR2 from the germline V gene are KGHSH and LQKENI. With V trimmed by 6 bases and J by 7 bases, 15 bases remained unmatched. The CDR3 contains 16 residues. CDR3 DNA sequence: TGTGCCAGCTCCCGCCCCGGATCTACGCGGGAGAATGAGCAGTTCTTC. Its protein product is CASSRPGSTRENEQFF.

The chain links TRBV18 to TRBJ2-4; tentative D call: TRBD1 (6 bases). Per the germline V gene, CDR1 is KGHSH and CDR2 is LQKENI. This CDR3 has 14 residues. The V end was cut by 3 bases, the J end by 4 bases, with 10 bases between. Here the CDR3 reads CASSPIQGKNIQYF. For the CDR3, the DNA is TGTGCCAGCTCACCTATCCAGGGGAAAAACATTCAGTACTTC.

V gene TRBV6-2 or TRBV6-3 combines with J gene TRBJ1-2; no firm D call. The V end lost 5 bases, the J end lost 2 bases, and 21 bases lay between the germline ends. This CDR3 has 17 amino acids. The germline V gene encodes CDR1 MNHEY and CDR2 SVGEGT. CDR3 protein: CASSPGFWLSGNYGYTF. CDR3 DNA sequence: TGTGCCAGCAGTCCAGGCTTTTGGCTTTCTGGCAACTATGGCTACACCTTC.

This chain links TRBV18 with TRBJ1-1; no clear D. Germline CDR1 is KGHSH and CDR2 is LQKENI. This CDR3 has 16 amino acids. Trimming pared 2 bases from V and 2 bases from J, leaving 15 bases between. As DNA, the CDR3 is TGTGCCAGCTCACCAAGCTCCGGGAGAGGAAACACTGAAGCTTTCTTT. It codes for CASSPSSGRGNTEAFF.

The chain is built from TRBV10-1 and TRBJ1-2; TRBD1 is a possible D gene (6 bases). The ends were cut back, 10 bases at V and 5 bases at J, with 20 bases in the middle. The CDR3 contains 14 residues. Per the germline V gene, CDR1 is WNHNN and CDR2 is SYGVQD (reference sequence). The CDR3 sequence is CATPEDRTYYGYTF. Written as DNA, the CDR3 is TGCGCCACCCCAGAAGACAGGACATATTATGGCTACACCTTC.

This clone was seen a single time. The chain joins TRBV5-1 to TRBJ2-5; 8 bases line up with TRBD2. The CDR3 contains 15 residues. The junction had 8 bases not matched to a gene; V was cut back by 0 bases and J by 7 bases. Looked up from germline, CDR1 is SGHRS and CDR2 is YFSETQ. CDR3 in DNA: TGCGCCAGCAGCTTGGAGTCGGGGGGGTCGGGGACCCAGTACTTC. Amino acid sequence: CASSLESGGSGTQYF.